These 14 T cell receptor beta chains came from one sample sequenced in a study of vaccination and CD4 T cells after COVID-19. The treatment is: 10-day PBMC culture with coronavirus spike peptide pools or control peptides (ViraFEST assay). What these receptors recognize is not known. The Oncomine TCR Beta short-read assay was applied to DNA of cultured CD4+ T cells. TCRdb recomputed calls from the PCR reads with MiXCR, one row per CDR3 protein. The sample holds around 26,000 distinct CDR3 sequences, 40% to 45% seen once. The specimen sequenced was CD4+ T cells from blood, cultured in vitro. The origin of the receptors is a human donor who had recovered from COVID-19.

This clonotype has a single count. V gene TRBV28 combines with J gene TRBJ2-7; D remains unclear. Trimming took off 3 bases at V and 1 base at J, with 13 bases between the two ends. The CDR3 runs 15 residues. Germline V gene sequence: CDR1 MDHEN, CDR2 SYDVKM. The CDR3 bases are TGTGCCAGCAGTTTCGTAGCAGTTGGGTCCTACGAGCAGTACTTC. Protein product: CASSFVAVGSYEQYF.

This rearrangement joins TRBV18 to TRBJ1-5; 8 positions agree with TRBD1. V gave up 0 bases and J gave up 4 bases; unmatched junction bases: 8. The V gene's germline CDR1 is KGHSH and CDR2 LQKENI. This CDR3 spans 17 amino acids. The CDR3 coding sequence is TGTGCCAGCTCACCACCGCCGACAGGGGCCCGAAATCAGCCCCAGCATTTT. Its translation is CASSPPPTGARNQPQHF.

This clonotype turned up a few times. The genes are TRBV24-1 and TRBJ2-1; tentative D call: TRBD2 (5 bases). V dropped 3 bases and J dropped 9 bases, with 17 bases sitting between them. Per germline, CDR1 KGHDR and CDR2 SFDVKD. This CDR3 is 15 amino acids long. The DNA for the CDR3 is TGTGCCACCAGTGATGCCGCCTGGGAGAAGGGTGAGCAGTTCTTC. This encodes CATSDAAWEKGEQFF.

This sequence joins TRBV11-1 and TRBJ2-1, with 8 bases that match TRBD2. V lost 10 bases, J lost 3 bases, and 5 bases stayed unmatched. This CDR3 comprises 13 residues. CDR1 and CDR2 from the germline V gene are SGHAT and FQDESV (reference sequence). CDR3 residues: CATGGVLYNEQFF. The CDR3, as DNA: TGTGCCACCGGGGGGGTTCTCTACAATGAGCAGTTCTTC.

The rearrangement links TRBV6-1 to TRBJ1-5; no clear D gene. The CDR3 sequence is 15 residues long. CDR1 MNHNS and CDR2 SASEGT come from the germline V gene. Trimming took off 5 bases at V and 0 bases at J, with 11 bases between the two ends. CDR3 sequence reads: CASSRGAHSNQPQHF. For the CDR3, the DNA is TGTGCCAGCAGTCGGGGTGCTCATAGCAATCAGCCCCAGCATTTT.

This clonotype is medium-sized. Here the CDR3 DNA reads TGCAGCGGCTCTCGCGATACGCAGTATTTT. It codes for CSGSRDTQYF. V and J are TRBV29-1 and TRBJ2-3; D is undetermined. Germline CDR1 is SQVTM and CDR2 is ANQGSEA. Trimming removed 7 bases at V and 6 bases at J, with 8 bases between. This CDR3 region has 10 residues.

The V and J genes are TRBV10-3 and TRBJ2-3; TRBD1 aligns across 10 bases. The CDR3 is 17 amino acids. Germline-derived CDR1 and CDR2 are ENHRY and SYGVKD. The V segment lost 6 bases and the J segment 5 bases; nucleotides outside the gene matches: 14. CDR3: CAIRKTPGTGVQDTQYF. CDR3 DNA sequence: TGTGCCATCAGAAAAACCCCCGGGACAGGGGTTCAAGATACGCAGTATTTT.

V usage is TRBV7-6 and J usage is TRBJ2-1; 7 nucleotides match TRBD2. Germline V lookup: CDR1 SGHVS, CDR2 FNYEAQ. This CDR3 has 15 amino acids. After removal of 5 bases from V and 5 bases from J, the junction contained 9 bases not matched to a gene. This CDR3 reads CASSGGLLPNNEQFF. DNA for the CDR3: TGTGCCAGCAGCGGGGGACTACTACCCAACAATGAGCAGTTCTTC.

The chain uses TRBV7-2 and TRBJ1-5; weak D call: TRBD1 (5 bases). Germline CDR1 SGHTA, CDR2 FQGNSA. V lost 1 base and J 4 bases, leaving 14 bases between the germline ends. The CDR3 is 16 residues long. The CDR3 nucleotides are TGTGCCAGCAGCTTAGTATGGGGGGATGGTAATCAGCCCCAGCATTTT. It translates to CASSLVWGDGNQPQHF.

The chain recombines TRBV28 with TRBJ2-7; 9 nucleotides agree with TRBD1. The length of the CDR3 is 18 residues. In germline, CDR1 is MDHEN, CDR2 SYDVKM. Trimming removed 2 bases from V and 7 bases from J; junction bases left unmatched: 18. This CDR3 reads CASSLDPSTTGGWLEQYF. Written as DNA, the CDR3 is TGTGCCAGCAGTTTAGACCCCTCCACGACAGGGGGGTGGTTGGAGCAGTACTTC. Filled out from reference TRBV28 and TRBJ2-7, the complete variable domain reads DVKVTQSSRYLVKRTGEKVFLECVQDMDHENMFWYRQDPGLGLRLIYFSYDVKMKEKGDIPEGYSVSREKKERFSLILESASTNQTSMYLCASSLDPSTTGGWLEQYFGPGTRLTVT.

This chain connects TRBV7-2 to TRBJ2-3; TRBD1 might be the D (5 bases). From germline, CDR1 is SGHTA and CDR2 FQGNSA. The CDR3 length is 18 residues. Trimming shortened V by 2 bases and J by 7 bases, and 25 bases separated the two germline ends. The CDR3 DNA reads TGTGCCAGCAGCTTAAGAACGGTGGGGCGTGGCGTGAGAAATACGCAGTATTTT. Translating gives CASSLRTVGRGVRNTQYF.

CDR3: CASSYAVLAAGHYTDTQYF. CDR3 DNA sequence: TGTGCCAGCAGTTACGCGGTACTAGCGGCCGGTCACTACACAGATACGCAGTATTTT. The chain joins TRBV6-2 or TRBV6-3 to TRBJ2-3; TRBD2 aligns across 8 bases. The CDR3 is 19 amino acids. The trim removed 2 bases at V and 2 bases at J, leaving 15 bases unmatched. Germline CDR1 is MNHEY and CDR2 is SVGEGT.

Written as DNA, the CDR3 is TGTGCCAGCCCCTGGCAGGGGAGCTTTGACTATGGCTACACCTTC. This encodes CASPWQGSFDYGYTF. The chain has TRBV11-2 and TRBJ1-2; perhaps TRBD1 as D (6 bases). This CDR3 has 15 residues. CDR1 is SGHAT, CDR2 FQNNGV, per germline. Trimming shortened V by 8 bases and J by 3 bases, and 19 bases separated the two germline ends. Based on the CDR3 plus reference TRBV11-2 and TRBJ1-2, the full variable domain is EAGVAQSPRYKIIEKRQSVAFWCNPISGHATLYWYQQILGQGPKLLIQFQNNGVVDDSQLPKDRFSAERLKGVDSTLKIQPAKLEDSAVYLCASPWQGSFDYGYTFGSGTRLTVV.

The chain employs TRBV5-1 and TRBJ2-5; 11 bases match TRBD2. This CDR3 spans 15 amino acids. CDR1 SGHRS and CDR2 YFSETQ come from the germline V gene. The ends lost 1 base at V and 3 bases at J; junction bases unmatched: 2. The CDR3 bases are TGCGCCAGCAGCTTGTGGGGACTAGCGGAAGAGACCCAGTACTTC. This encodes CASSLWGLAEETQYF.